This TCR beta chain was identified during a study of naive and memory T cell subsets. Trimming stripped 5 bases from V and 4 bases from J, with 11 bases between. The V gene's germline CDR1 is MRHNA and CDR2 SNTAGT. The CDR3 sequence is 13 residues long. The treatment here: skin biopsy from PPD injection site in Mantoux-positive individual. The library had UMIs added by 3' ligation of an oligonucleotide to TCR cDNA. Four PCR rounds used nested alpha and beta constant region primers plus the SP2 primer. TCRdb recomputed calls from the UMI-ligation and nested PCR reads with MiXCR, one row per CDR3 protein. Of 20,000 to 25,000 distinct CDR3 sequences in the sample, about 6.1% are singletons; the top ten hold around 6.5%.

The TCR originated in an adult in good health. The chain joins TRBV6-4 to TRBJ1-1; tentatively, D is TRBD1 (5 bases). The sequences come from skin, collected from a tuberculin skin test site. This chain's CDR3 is CASSLDGTTEAFF. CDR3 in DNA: TGTGCCAGCAGTTTAGACGGGACCACTGAAGCTTTCTTT.